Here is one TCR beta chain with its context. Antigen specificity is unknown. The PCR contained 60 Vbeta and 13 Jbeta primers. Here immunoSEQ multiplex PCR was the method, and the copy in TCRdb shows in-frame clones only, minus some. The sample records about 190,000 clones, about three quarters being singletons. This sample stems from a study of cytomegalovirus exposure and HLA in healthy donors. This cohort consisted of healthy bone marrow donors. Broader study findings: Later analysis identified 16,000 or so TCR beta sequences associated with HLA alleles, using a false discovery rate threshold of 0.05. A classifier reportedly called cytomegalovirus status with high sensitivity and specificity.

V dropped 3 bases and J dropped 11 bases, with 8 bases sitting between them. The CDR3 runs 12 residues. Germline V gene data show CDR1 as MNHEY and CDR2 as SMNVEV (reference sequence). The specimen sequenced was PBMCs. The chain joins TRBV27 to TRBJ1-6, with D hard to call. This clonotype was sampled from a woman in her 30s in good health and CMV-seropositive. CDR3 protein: CASSFHLAPLHF. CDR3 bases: TGTGCCAGCAGTTTTCATCTAGCACCCCTCCACTTT.